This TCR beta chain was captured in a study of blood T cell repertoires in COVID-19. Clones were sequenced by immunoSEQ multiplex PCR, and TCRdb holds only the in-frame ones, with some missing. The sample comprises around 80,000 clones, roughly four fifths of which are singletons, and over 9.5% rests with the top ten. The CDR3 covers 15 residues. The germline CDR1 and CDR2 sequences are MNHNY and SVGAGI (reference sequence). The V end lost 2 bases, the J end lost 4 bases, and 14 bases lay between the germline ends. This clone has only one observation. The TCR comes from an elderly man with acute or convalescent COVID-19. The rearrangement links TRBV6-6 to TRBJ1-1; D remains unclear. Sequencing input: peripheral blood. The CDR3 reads CASSYVEGMSTEAFF. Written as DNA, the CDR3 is TGTGCCAGCAGTTACGTCGAGGGAATGAGCACTGAAGCTTTCTTT.